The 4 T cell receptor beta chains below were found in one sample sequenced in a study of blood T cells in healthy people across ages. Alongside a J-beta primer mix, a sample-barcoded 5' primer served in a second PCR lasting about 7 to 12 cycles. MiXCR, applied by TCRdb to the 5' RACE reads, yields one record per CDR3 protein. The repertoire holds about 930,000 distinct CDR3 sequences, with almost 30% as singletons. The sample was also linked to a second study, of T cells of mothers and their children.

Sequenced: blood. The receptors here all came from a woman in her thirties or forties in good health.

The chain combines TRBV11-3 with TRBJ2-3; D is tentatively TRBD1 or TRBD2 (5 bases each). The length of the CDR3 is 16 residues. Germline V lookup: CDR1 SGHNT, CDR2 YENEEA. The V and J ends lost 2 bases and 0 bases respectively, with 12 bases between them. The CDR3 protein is CASSLTLGASTDTQYF. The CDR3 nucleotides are TGTGCCAGCAGCTTAACCCTCGGGGCTAGCACAGATACGCAGTATTTT.

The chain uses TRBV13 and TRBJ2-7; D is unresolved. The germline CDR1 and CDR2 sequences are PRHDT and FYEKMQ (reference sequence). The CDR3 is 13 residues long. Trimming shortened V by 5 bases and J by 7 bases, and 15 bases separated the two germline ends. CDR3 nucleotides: TGTGCCAGCAGCCCCCCAACCTTACGGGAGCAGTACTTC. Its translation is CASSPPTLREQYF.

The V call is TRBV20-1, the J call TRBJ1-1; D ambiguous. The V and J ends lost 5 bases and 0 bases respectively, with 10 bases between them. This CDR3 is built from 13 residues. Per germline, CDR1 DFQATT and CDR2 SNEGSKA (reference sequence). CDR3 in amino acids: CSALKTVNTEAFF. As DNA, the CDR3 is TGCAGTGCTCTTAAGACCGTGAACACTGAAGCTTTCTTT.

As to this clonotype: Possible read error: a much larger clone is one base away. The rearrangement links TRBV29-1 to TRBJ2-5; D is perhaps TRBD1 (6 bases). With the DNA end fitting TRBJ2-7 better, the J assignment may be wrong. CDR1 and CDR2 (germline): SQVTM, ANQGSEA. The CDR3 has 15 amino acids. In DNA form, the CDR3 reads TGCAGCGTGTTCTTAAGTGACAGGAATAGATACGAGCAGTACTTC. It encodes CSVFLSDRNRYEQYF.